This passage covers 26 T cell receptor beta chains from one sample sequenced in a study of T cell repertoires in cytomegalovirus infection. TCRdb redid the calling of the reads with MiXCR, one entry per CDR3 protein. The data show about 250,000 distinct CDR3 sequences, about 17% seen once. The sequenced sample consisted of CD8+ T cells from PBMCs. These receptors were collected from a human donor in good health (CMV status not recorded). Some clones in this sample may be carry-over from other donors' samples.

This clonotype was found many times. The CDR3 protein is CASSLVIGLSTEAFF. CDR3 bases: TGTGCCAGCAGCTTAGTGATAGGGTTGAGCACTGAAGCTTTCTTT. The V gene is TRBV7-9, the J gene TRBJ1-1, with D unresolved. Germline-derived CDR1 and CDR2 are SEHNR and FQNEAQ (reference sequence). This CDR3 has 15 amino acids. With 1 base removed from V and 4 bases from J, the gap between germline ends came to 13 bases.

CDR3 sequence reads: CASRRVYGNTEAFF. The CDR3 DNA follows: TGTGCCAGCCGGAGGGTATACGGGAACACTGAAGCTTTCTTT. This chain uses TRBV6-2 or TRBV6-3 with TRBJ1-1; D gene uncertain. Germline V gene lookup returns CDR1 MNHEY and CDR2 SVGEGT. V dropped 8 bases and J dropped 1 base, with 14 bases sitting between them. CDR3 length equals 14 residues.

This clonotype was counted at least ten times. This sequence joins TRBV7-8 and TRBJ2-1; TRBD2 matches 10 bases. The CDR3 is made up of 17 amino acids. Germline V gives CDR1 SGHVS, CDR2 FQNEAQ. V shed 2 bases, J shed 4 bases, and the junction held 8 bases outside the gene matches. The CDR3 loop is CASSLSLPTSGYNEQFF. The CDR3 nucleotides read TGTGCCAGCAGCTTATCGCTTCCGACTAGCGGGTACAATGAGCAGTTCTTC. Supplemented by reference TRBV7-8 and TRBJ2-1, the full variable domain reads GAGVSQSPRYKVAKRGQDVALRCDPISGHVSLFWYQQALGQGPEFLTYFQNEAQLDKSGLPSDRFFAERPEGSVSTLKIQRTQQEDSAVYLCASSLSLPTSGYNEQFFGPGTRLTVL.

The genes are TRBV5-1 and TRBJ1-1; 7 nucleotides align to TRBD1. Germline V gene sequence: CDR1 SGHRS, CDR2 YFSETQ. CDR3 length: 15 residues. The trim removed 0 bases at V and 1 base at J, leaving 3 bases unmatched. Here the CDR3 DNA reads TGCGCCAGCAGCTTGGGGGCAGGGGGGAACACTGAAGCTTTCTTT. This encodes CASSLGAGGNTEAFF.

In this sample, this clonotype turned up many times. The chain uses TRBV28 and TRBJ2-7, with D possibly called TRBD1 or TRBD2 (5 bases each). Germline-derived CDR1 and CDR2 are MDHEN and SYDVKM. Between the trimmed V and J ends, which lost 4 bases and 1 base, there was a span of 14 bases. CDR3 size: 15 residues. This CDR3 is CASSSSGTESYEQYF. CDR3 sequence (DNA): TGTGCCAGCAGTTCCTCCGGGACGGAGTCCTACGAGCAGTACTTC.

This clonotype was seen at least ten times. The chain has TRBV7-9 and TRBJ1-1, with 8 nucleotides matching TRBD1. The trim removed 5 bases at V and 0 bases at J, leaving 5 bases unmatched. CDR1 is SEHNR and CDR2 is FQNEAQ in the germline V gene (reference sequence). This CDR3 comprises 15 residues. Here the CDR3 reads CASSGGQGLNTEAFF. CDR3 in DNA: TGTGCCAGCAGCGGAGGACAGGGATTGAACACTGAAGCTTTCTTT.

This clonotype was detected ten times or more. CDR3 protein: CASSQLAVGETQYF. The CDR3 coding sequence is TGTGCCAGCAGCCAACTAGCGGTAGGAGAGACCCAGTACTTC. The rearrangement joins TRBV7-8 to TRBJ2-5; 8 positions match TRBD2. After removal of 5 bases from V and 4 bases from J, the junction contained 6 bases not matched to a gene. CDR3 length equals 14 residues. CDR1 is SGHVS, CDR2 FQNEAQ, per germline.

CDR3 nucleotides: TGTGCCAGTAGTCCGGACAGGGGGCTGGACGAGCAGTACTTC. Translated, it gives CASSPDRGLDEQYF. The gene calls are TRBV19 and TRBJ2-7; 11 nucleotides agree with TRBD1. CDR3 length: 14 residues. Germline CDR1 is LNHDA and CDR2 is SQIVND (reference sequence). V was clipped by 5 bases and J by 5 bases; unmatched bases: 5. Full variable domain (outside the CDR3, taken from reference TRBV19 and TRBJ2-7): DGGITQSPKYLFRKEGQNVTLSCEQNLNHDAMYWYRQDPGQGLRLIYYSQIVNDFQKGDIAEGYSVSREKKESFPLTVTSAQKNPTAFYLCASSPDRGLDEQYFGPGTRLTVT.

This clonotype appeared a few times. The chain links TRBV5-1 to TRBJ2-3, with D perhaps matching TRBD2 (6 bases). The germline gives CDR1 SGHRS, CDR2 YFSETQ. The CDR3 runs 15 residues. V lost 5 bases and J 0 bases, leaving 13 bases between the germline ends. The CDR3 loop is CASRTYGTSTDTQYF. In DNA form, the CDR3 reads TGCGCCAGCAGAACGTACGGGACTAGCACAGATACGCAGTATTTT.

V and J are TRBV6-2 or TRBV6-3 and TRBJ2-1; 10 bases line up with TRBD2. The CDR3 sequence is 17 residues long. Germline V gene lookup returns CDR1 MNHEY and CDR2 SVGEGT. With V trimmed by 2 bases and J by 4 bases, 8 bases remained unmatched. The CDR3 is CASSYGSGGAVYNEQFF. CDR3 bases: TGTGCCAGCAGTTACGGGAGCGGGGGGGCCGTGTACAATGAGCAGTTCTTC.

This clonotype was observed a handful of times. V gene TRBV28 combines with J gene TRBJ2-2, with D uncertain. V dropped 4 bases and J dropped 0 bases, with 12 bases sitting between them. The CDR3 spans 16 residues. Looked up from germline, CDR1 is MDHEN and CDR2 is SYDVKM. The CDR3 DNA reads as TGTGCCAGCAGTTCATTACAGATATCGAACACCGGGGAGCTGTTTTTT. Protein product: CASSSLQISNTGELFF.

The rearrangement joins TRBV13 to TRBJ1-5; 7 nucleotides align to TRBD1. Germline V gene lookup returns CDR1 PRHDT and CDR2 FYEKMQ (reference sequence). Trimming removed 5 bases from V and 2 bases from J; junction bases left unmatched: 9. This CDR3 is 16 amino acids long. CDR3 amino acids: CASSARQGPGNQPQHF. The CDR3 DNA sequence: TGTGCCAGCAGCGCCCGACAGGGACCGGGCAATCAGCCCCAGCATTTT.

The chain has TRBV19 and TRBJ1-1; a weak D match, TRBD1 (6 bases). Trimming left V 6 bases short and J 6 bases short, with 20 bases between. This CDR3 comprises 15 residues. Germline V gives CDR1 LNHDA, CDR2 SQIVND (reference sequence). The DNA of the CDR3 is TGTGCCAGTAGACCGGACAGAACCACACGGGCTGAAGCTTTCTTT. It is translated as CASRPDRTTRAEAFF.

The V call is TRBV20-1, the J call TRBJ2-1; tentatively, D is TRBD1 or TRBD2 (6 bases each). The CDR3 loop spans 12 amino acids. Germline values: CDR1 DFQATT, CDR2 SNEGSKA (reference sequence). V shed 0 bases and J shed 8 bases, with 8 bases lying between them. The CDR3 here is CSARERGDEQFF. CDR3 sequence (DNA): TGCAGTGCTAGAGAAAGGGGGGATGAGCAGTTCTTC.

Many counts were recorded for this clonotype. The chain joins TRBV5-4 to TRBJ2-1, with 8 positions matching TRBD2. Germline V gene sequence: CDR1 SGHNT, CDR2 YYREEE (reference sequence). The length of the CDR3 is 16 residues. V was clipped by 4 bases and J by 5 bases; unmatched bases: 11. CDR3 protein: CASSPTLTSANNEQFF. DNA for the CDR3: TGTGCCAGCAGCCCAACATTGACTAGCGCAAACAATGAGCAGTTCTTC.

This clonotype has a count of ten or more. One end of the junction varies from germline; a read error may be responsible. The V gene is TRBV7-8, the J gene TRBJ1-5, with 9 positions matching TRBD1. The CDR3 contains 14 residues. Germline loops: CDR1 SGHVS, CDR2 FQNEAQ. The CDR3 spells CASSQGQGDHPQHF. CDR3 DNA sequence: TGTGCCAGCAGCCAGGGACAGGGAGATCATCCCCAGCATTTT.

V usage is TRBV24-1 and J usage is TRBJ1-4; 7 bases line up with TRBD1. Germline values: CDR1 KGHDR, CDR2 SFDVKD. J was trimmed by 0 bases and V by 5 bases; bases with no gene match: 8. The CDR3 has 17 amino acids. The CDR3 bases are TGTGCCACCAGTGCCACAACCCAGGGGGCAACTAATGAAAAACTGTTTTTT. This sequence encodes CATSATTQGATNEKLFF.

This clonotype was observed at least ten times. CDR3 protein: CASSSTQGLAVSGANVLTF. The CDR3 DNA reads TGTGCCAGCAGCTCGACCCAAGGACTAGCCGTATCTGGGGCCAACGTCCTGACTTTC. J is TRBJ2-6 and V is TRBV2; 8 bases are a match to TRBD2. The V gene end was trimmed by 6 bases and the J gene end by 1 base; junction bases not matched to a gene: 14. This CDR3 contains 19 residues. Germline lookup yields CDR1 SNHLY and CDR2 FYNNEI.

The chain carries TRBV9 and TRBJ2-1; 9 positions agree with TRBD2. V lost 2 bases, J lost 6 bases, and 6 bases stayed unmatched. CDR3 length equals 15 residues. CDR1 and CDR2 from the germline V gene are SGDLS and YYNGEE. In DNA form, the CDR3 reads TGTGCCAGCAGCGTTCGCGGGGGGGCGGGCAATGAGCAGTTCTTC. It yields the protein CASSVRGGAGNEQFF.

The CDR3 here is CASSLENRDSPEQYF. CDR3 bases: TGTGCCAGCAGCTTAGAGAACAGGGATAGTCCCGAGCAGTACTTC. The chain couples TRBV7-9 to TRBJ2-7, with D maybe TRBD1 (6 bases). V lost 1 base and J lost 6, with 16 bases in between. The germline V gene has CDR1 SEHNR and CDR2 FQNEAQ (reference sequence). There are 15 residues in the CDR3. The variable domain in full, with the rest retrieved from reference TRBV7-9 and TRBJ2-7, is DTGVSQNPRHKITKRGQNVTFRCDPISEHNRLYWYRQTLGQGPEFLTYFQNEAQLEKSRLLSDRFSAERPKGSFSTLEIQRTEQGDSAMYLCASSLENRDSPEQYFGPGTRLTVT.

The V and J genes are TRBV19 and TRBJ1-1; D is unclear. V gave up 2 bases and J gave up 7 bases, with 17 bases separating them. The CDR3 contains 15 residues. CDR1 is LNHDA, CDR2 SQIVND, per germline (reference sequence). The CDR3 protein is CASSINPEGILEAFF. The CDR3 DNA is TGTGCCAGTAGTATAAATCCTGAGGGAATCCTTGAAGCTTTCTTT.

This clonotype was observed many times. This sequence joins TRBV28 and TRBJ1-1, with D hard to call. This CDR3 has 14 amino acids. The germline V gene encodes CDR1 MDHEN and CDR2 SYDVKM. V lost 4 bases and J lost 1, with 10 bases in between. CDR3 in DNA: TGTGCCAGCAGTTGGGTTATTAGGAACACTGAAGCTTTCTTT. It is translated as CASSWVIRNTEAFF.

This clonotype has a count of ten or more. CDR3 DNA sequence: TGTGCTAGTGGTTTGGTAGACGCTAACATTCAGTACTTC. Its protein is CASGLVDANIQYF. The chain uses TRBV12-5 and TRBJ2-4; D remains ambiguous. Looked up from germline, CDR1 is LGHNT and CDR2 is FRNRAP. The CDR3 covers 13 residues. The germline V and J ends were trimmed by 0 bases and 7 bases, with 7 bases remaining between them.

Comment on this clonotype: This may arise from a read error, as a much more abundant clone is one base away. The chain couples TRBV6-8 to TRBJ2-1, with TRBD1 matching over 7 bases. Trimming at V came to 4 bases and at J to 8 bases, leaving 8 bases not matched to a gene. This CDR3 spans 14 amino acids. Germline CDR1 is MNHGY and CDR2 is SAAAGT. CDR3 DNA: TGTGCCAGCAGTTCCGGGACAGAGGCCGATGAGCAGTTCTTC. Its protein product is CASSSGTEADEQFF.

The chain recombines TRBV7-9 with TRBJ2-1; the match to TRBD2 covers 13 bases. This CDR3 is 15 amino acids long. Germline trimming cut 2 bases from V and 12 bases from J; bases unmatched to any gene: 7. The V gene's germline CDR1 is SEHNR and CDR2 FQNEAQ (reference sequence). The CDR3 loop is CASSLTSGGAAVQFF. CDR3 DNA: TGTGCCAGCAGCTTAACTAGCGGGGGGGCCGCTGTGCAGTTCTTC.

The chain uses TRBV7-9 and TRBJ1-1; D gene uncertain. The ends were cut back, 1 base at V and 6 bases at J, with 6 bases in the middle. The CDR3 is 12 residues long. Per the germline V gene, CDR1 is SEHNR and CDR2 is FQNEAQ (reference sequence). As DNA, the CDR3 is TGTGCCAGCAGCTTAGTCCCCGCTGAAGCTTTCTTT. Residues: CASSLVPAEAFF. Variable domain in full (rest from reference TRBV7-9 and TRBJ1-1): DTGVSQNPRHKITKRGQNVTFRCDPISEHNRLYWYRQTLGQGPEFLTYFQNEAQLEKSRLLSDRFSAERPKGSFSTLEIQRTEQGDSAMYLCASSLVPAEAFFGQGTRLTVV.